This TCR beta chain derives from a study of blood T cell repertoires in COVID-19. About the study: Material from acute and convalescent COVID-19 was sourced from the United States, Italy and Spain. Nucleic acid was either cDNA or gDNA, and it came from T cells, B-cell-depleted T cells, or PBMCs.

The CDR3 totals 13 residues. Deletions cut 8 bases from V and 8 bases from J, with 16 bases between. Germline CDR1 is SGHTA and CDR2 is FQGNSA. Per the study methods: Nucleated cell counts were estimated from reference gene primer amplification. Produced via immunoSEQ multiplex PCR; TCRdb's table is partial and in-frame only. D and trimming were read from the DNA, whereas the V and J calls and clone size are those reported in that table. The table has roughly 170,000 clones, 74% seen once. This clone turned up a few times. The chain recombines TRBV7-2 with TRBJ2-1; TRBD1 might be the D (5 bases). Sequenced: peripheral blood. The clonotype comes from a woman aged 80 or over with acute or convalescent COVID-19. The CDR3 sequence: CASGAGPLDEQFF. The DNA of the CDR3 is TGTGCCAGCGGGGCTGGACCACTTGATGAGCAGTTCTTC.